Presented here are 29 T cell receptor beta chains from one specimen sequenced in a study of molecular identifiers for immune sequencing clone quantification. TCRdb redid the calling of the PCR reads with MiXCR, one entry per CDR3 protein. The data contain about 8,300 distinct CDR3 sequences, around 33% of them seen just once; the ten biggest clones take up around 5.3%. Input material: naive CD8+ T cells from blood, with Jurkat cell RNA spiked in. Subset given: FACS-sorted CD8+CD4-CCR7+CD45RA+ naive T cells. All receptors come from a human donor in good health. Some libraries in this study had Jurkat cell RNA spiked in.

About this clonotype itself: A much bigger clone sits one base away, suggesting this may be a read error. The chain links TRBV2 to TRBJ2-1, with D possibly matching TRBD2 (7 bases). Germline CDR1 and CDR2: SNHLY and FYNNEI. There are 15 residues in the CDR3. Trimming removed 6 bases at V and 0 bases at J, with 12 bases between. The DNA for the CDR3 is TGTGCCAGCAGATGGGGGGGCAGCTCCTACAATGAGCAGTTCTTC. It codes for CASRWGGSSYNEQFF. Combining the CDR3 with reference TRBV2 and TRBJ2-1 gives the whole variable domain EPEVTQTPSHQVTQMGQEVILRCVPISNHLYFYWYRQILGQKVEFLVSFYNNEISEKSEIFDDQFSVERPDGSNFTLKIRSTKLEDSAMYFCASRWGGSSYNEQFFGPGTRLTVL.

Concerning this clonotype: This may be a read error, as it is one base from a much larger clone. The rearrangement links TRBV29-1 to TRBJ1-1; TRBD1 is a possible D gene (5 bases). This CDR3 has 12 residues. In germline, CDR1 is SQVTM, CDR2 ANQGSEA. The germline V and J ends were trimmed by 4 bases and 4 bases, with 10 bases remaining between them. The CDR3 loop reads CSVGRGRTEAFF. The CDR3, as DNA: TGCAGCGTTGGAAGGGGTCGCACTGAAGCTTTCTTT.

By sample share, this clonotype is medium-sized. V usage is TRBV27 and J usage is TRBJ1-3; D is unclear. The germline V and J ends were trimmed by 3 bases and 9 bases, with 18 bases remaining between them. Looked up from germline, CDR1 is MNHEY and CDR2 is SMNVEV (reference sequence). The length of the CDR3 is 15 residues. The CDR3 DNA is TGTGCCAGCAGTTTGTCCGGCAGCCTTGCGGGCACCATATATTTT. This gives the protein CASSLSGSLAGTIYF.

This clonotype has only one observation. At one end the junction does not follow the germline gene, possibly because of a read error. The rearrangement links TRBV7-6 to TRBJ2-3, with D unresolved. The CDR3 has 14 amino acids. CDR1 is SGHVS and CDR2 is FNYEAQ in the germline V gene. In nucleotides, the CDR3 is TGTGCCATCAGCTTAGGAGCAGACACAGTTACGCAGTATTTT. This encodes CAISLGADTVTQYF.

The rearrangement uses TRBV5-1 and TRBJ2-1, with TRBD1 matching 7 bases. This CDR3 has 18 amino acids. Germline assignment: CDR1 SGHRS and CDR2 YFSETQ. Trimming at V came to 3 bases and at J to 0 bases, leaving 12 bases not matched to a gene. The CDR3, as DNA: TGCGCCAGCAGCTCGCCGGACAGGCCGCACACCTCCTACAATGAGCAGTTCTTC. As protein: CASSSPDRPHTSYNEQFF.

Comment on this clonotype: At one end, the junction sequence differs from germline, possibly due to a read error. V gene TRBV18 combines with J gene TRBJ2-4; 9 bases agree with TRBD2. CDR1 and CDR2 (germline): KGHSH, LQKENI. This CDR3 contains 17 residues. For the CDR3, the DNA is TGTGCCAGCTCACCTTTAGCGGGAGAATCCCCCAAAAGCATTCAGTACTTC. It specifies CASSPLAGESPKSIQYF.

This clonotype came up a few times. The chain recombines TRBV27 with TRBJ2-1, with 8 bases identical to TRBD2. CDR3 size: 19 residues. Germline V gene data show CDR1 as MNHEY and CDR2 as SMNVEV (reference sequence). V trimming: 1 base; J trimming: 7 bases; junction bases outside the gene matches: 18. The CDR3 DNA sequence: TGTGCCAGCAGTTTATTCGGGCGACGGGGACTAGGAGCCGCGAATGAGCAGTTCTTC. Its protein product is CASSLFGRRGLGAANEQFF.

The V call is TRBV7-2, the J call TRBJ2-7; 7 nucleotides agree with TRBD2. V lost 5 bases to trimming and J lost 1 base; unmatched junction nucleotides: 5. The CDR3 totals 14 residues. The V gene's germline CDR1 is SGHTA and CDR2 FQGNSA. This CDR3 reads CASSPLGGSYEQYF. The CDR3 DNA follows: TGTGCCAGCAGCCCGTTGGGGGGGTCCTACGAGCAGTACTTC.

The chain joins TRBV7-6 to TRBJ2-1; 9 nucleotides align to TRBD1. Germline V lookup: CDR1 SGHVS, CDR2 FNYEAQ. The CDR3 length is 14 residues. After removal of 5 bases from V and 10 bases from J, the junction contained 9 bases not matched to a gene. CDR3 in amino acids: CASSLGQGMKEQFF. The DNA of the CDR3 is TGTGCCAGCAGCCTAGGACAGGGGATGAAGGAGCAGTTCTTC.

Details on this clonotype: A junction boundary mismatches the germline segment, possibly from a read error. The chain uses TRBV7-2 and TRBJ1-1; D gene unclear. The CDR3 sequence is 15 residues long. CDR1 is SGHTA and CDR2 is FQGNSA in the germline V gene. The CDR3 region has the DNA TGTGCCAGCAGCTTAAGGTCCGATTGGTCGGCTGAAGTTTTCTTT. Its protein product is CASSLRSDWSAEVFF.

This clonotype was recorded a few times. The V gene is TRBV12-3 or TRBV12-4, the J gene TRBJ2-1; perhaps TRBD2 as D (5 bases). The CDR3 length is 14 residues. V dropped 8 bases and J dropped 12 bases, with 23 bases sitting between them. For the CDR3, the DNA is TGTGCCAGCTCCCCCCCCGGACTCCCGGCTGGGCAGTTCTTC. Translated: CASSPPGLPAGQFF.

This CDR3 reads CASSYWLVSDTQYF. The CDR3 DNA reads as TGTGCCAGCAGTTACTGGCTAGTTTCGGATACGCAGTATTTT. The chain employs TRBV6-2 or TRBV6-3 and TRBJ2-3; D is uncertain. The CDR3 has 14 residues. Germline CDR1 reads MNHEY; CDR2 reads SVGEGT. The V and J ends lost 1 base and 6 bases respectively, with 11 bases between them.

About this clonotype: The conserved closing phenylalanine or tryptophan is absent in this CDR3, likely reflecting a read error. Because the CDR3's place on the DNA is in doubt, the DNA is left out and the CDR3 is given as listed by TCRdb. The V call is TRBV7-6, the J call TRBJ1-4. The CDR3 is 16 residues long, ends included. Germline values: CDR1 SGHVS, CDR2 FNYEAQ. The CDR3 spells CASSQFGQSGWIELIY.

The J gene is TRBJ1-5, the V gene TRBV2; D gene unclear. The CDR3 is made up of 13 amino acids. V dropped 8 bases and J dropped 0 bases, with 8 bases sitting between them. Germline V gene data show CDR1 as SNHLY and CDR2 as FYNNEI. CDR3 sequence (DNA): TGTGCCAGCTGCCGGGTTAGCAATCAGCCCCAGCATTTT. It encodes CASCRVSNQPQHF.

This clonotype turned up a few times. The chain has TRBV20-1 and TRBJ1-3; D perhaps matches TRBD1 (6 bases). Trimming took 0 bases from V and 0 from J, leaving 15 bases between them. This CDR3 region has 17 residues. Germline CDR1 and CDR2: DFQATT and SNEGSKA (reference sequence). As DNA, the CDR3 is TGCAGTGCTAGAGAGTGGGGACAATCGAGCTCTGGAAACACCATATATTTT. As protein: CSAREWGQSSSGNTIYF.

The chain links TRBV5-1 to TRBJ2-7; D gene ambiguous. This CDR3 region has 13 residues. V lost 0 bases and J 3 bases, leaving 7 bases between the germline ends. Germline CDR1 is SGHRS and CDR2 is YFSETQ. The CDR3 region has the DNA TGCGCCAGCAGCTTGGGGCAGCTCTACGAGCAGTACTTC. This sequence encodes CASSLGQLYEQYF.

A note on this clonotype: At one end the junction does not follow the germline gene, possibly because of a read error. V usage is TRBV7-9 and J usage is TRBJ2-2; 8 bases match TRBD2. Germline assignment: CDR1 SEHNR and CDR2 FQNEAQ (reference sequence). The CDR3 runs 12 residues. The CDR3, as DNA: TGTGCCAGTATGCGGCATAGCGGGGAGCTGATTTTT. Residues: CASMRHSGELIF.

On this clonotype itself: A read error may account for a junction end that differs from germline. The gene calls are TRBV29-1 and TRBJ2-1; 9 positions match TRBD2. Germline CDR1 is SQVTM and CDR2 is ANQGSEA. There are 13 residues in the CDR3. The CDR3 coding sequence is TGCAGCGTTAGCGGGAGGTCCCCCAATAAGCAGTTCTTC. This gives the protein CSVSGRSPNKQFF.

This clonotype ranks as medium-sized. This chain connects TRBV28 to TRBJ1-5; D remains unclear. This CDR3 is built from 14 residues. Looked up from germline, CDR1 is MDHEN and CDR2 is SYDVKM. Trimming cost V 4 bases and J 1 base, with 8 bases left between them. In DNA form, the CDR3 reads TGTGCCAGCAGTTCGCTGCAGAGCAATCAGCCCCAGCATTTT. Translation gives CASSSLQSNQPQHF.

This sequence joins TRBV12-3 or TRBV12-4 and TRBJ1-1; 7 positions match TRBD1. CDR3 length: 14 residues. V dropped 5 bases and J dropped 1; count of bases not matched to a gene: 4. The CDR3 DNA reads TGTGCCAGCAGTCACGGGACAGCGAACACTGAAGCTTTCTTT. This gives the protein CASSHGTANTEAFF.

The chain is built from TRBV6-5 and TRBJ2-7; the match to TRBD1 covers 8 bases. CDR1 and CDR2 from the germline V gene are MNHEY and SVGAGI. V shed 4 bases and J 2 bases; nucleotides not matched to a gene: 10. The CDR3 consists of 16 residues. The CDR3 nucleotides read TGTGCCAGCAGTTCCCCTAGGGACAGGCAGACCTACGAGCAGTACTTC. Translated: CASSSPRDRQTYEQYF.

This clonotype was counted a single time. This likely comes from a read error, as the CDR3 has no conserved phenylalanine or tryptophan at its end. The rearrangement joins TRBV20-1 to TRBJ2-3; D may be TRBD1 (6 bases). V was trimmed by 7 bases and J by 3 bases, leaving 20 bases between them. From germline, CDR1 is DFQATT and CDR2 SNEGSKA (reference sequence). The CDR3 totals 15 residues. CDR3 amino acids: CSVPISGTLTDTQYI. CDR3 nucleotides: TGCAGTGTTCCTATTTCCGGGACACTAACAGATACGCAGTATATT.

CDR3 in amino acids: CASSLGQGANGYTF. CDR3 nucleotides: TGTGCCAGCAGTTTAGGTCAGGGGGCGAATGGCTACACCTTC. The chain couples TRBV28 to TRBJ1-2, with TRBD1 identical over 8 bases. V gave up 2 bases and J gave up 6 bases; unmatched junction bases: 5. The CDR3 extends over 14 amino acids. Per the germline V gene, CDR1 is MDHEN and CDR2 is SYDVKM.

The chain combines TRBV12-3 or TRBV12-4 with TRBJ2-7, with 8 nucleotides matching TRBD2. The ends lost 7 bases at V and 6 bases at J; junction bases unmatched: 5. This CDR3 region has 12 residues. The CDR3 nucleotides read TGTGCCAGCACAAGCGGGGGACCCGAGCAGTACTTC. It is translated as CASTSGGPEQYF.

In its sample, this clonotype ranks as medium-sized. The rearrangement links TRBV9 to TRBJ1-1, with D unclear. CDR1 and CDR2 from the germline V gene are SGDLS and YYNGEE. CDR3 length: 13 residues. Trimming shortened V by 3 bases and J by 6 bases, and 12 bases separated the two germline ends. Here the CDR3 DNA reads TGTGCCAGCAGCGCTGGTCCGCACCCTGAAGCTTTCTTT. This gives the protein CASSAGPHPEAFF.

J is TRBJ1-4 and V is TRBV4-2, with 10 bases lining up with TRBD1. Germline CDR1 reads LGHNA; CDR2 reads YNFKEQ. The ends lost 0 bases at V and 10 bases at J; junction bases unmatched: 8. This CDR3 contains 16 residues. The CDR3 nucleotides read TGTGCCAGCAGCCAAGACCCCGGGACAGGGGAAGGAAAACTGTTTTTT. It encodes CASSQDPGTGEGKLFF.

By share, this clonotype ranks as medium-sized. The rearrangement links TRBV9 to TRBJ2-7; a weak D match, TRBD2 (7 bases). The germline V gene has CDR1 SGDLS and CDR2 YYNGEE. V was clipped by 7 bases and J by 6 bases, with 11 bases between them. The CDR3 runs 11 residues. The chain's CDR3 is CASGRGLEQYF. The CDR3 bases are TGTGCCAGCGGGCGGGGGCTCGAGCAGTACTTC.

Notes on this clonotype: The germline gene is not matched at one end of the junction; a read error may be the cause. This chain uses TRBV28 with TRBJ2-1; the D gene is possibly TRBD2 (6 bases). CDR3 length: 12 amino acids. Germline-derived CDR1 and CDR2 are MDHEN and SYDVKM. In nucleotides, the CDR3 is TGTGCCAGCGGTTTTGGGGGGAATGAGCAGTTCTTC. Its protein is CASGFGGNEQFF.

This clonotype was seen more than once but under ten times. The chain couples TRBV6-4 to TRBJ2-4; TRBD1 agrees at 7 bases. Germline V CDR1 and CDR2: MRHNA, SNTAGT. The CDR3 extends over 15 amino acids. V lost 7 bases and J lost 6; bases outside the gene matches: 12. The CDR3 bases are TGTGCCAGCATTGCGGACAGGCTCATCGTAAACATTCAGTACTTC. Amino acid sequence: CASIADRLIVNIQYF.